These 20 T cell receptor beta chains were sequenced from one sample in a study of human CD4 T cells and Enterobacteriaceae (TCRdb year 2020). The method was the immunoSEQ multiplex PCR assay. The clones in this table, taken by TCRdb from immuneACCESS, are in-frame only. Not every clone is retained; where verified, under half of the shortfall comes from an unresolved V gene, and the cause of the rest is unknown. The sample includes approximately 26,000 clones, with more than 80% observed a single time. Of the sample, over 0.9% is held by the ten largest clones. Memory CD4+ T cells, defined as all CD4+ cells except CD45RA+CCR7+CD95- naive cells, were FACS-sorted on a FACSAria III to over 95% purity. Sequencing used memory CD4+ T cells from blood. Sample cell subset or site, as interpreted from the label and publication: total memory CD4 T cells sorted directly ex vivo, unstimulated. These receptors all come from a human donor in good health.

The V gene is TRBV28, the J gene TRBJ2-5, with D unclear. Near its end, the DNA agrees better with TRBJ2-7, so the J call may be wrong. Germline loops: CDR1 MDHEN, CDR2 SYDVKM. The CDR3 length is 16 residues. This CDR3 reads CASSPPAAAFGYEQYF. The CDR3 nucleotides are TGTGCCAGCAGTCCTCCCGCCGCTGCGTTCGGCTACGAGCAGTACTTC.

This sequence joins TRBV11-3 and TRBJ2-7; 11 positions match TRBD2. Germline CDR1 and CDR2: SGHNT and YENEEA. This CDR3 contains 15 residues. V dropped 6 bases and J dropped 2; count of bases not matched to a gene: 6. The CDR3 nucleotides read TGTGCCAGCAGACTGACTAGCGGGGCAACCTACGAGCAGTACTTC. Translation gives CASRLTSGATYEQYF. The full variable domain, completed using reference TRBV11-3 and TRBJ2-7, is EAGVVQSPRYKIIEKKQPVAFWCNPISGHNTLYWYLQNLGQGPELLIRYENEEAVDDSQLPKDRFSAERLKGVDSTLKIQPAELGDSAVYLCASRLTSGATYEQYFGPGTRLTVT.

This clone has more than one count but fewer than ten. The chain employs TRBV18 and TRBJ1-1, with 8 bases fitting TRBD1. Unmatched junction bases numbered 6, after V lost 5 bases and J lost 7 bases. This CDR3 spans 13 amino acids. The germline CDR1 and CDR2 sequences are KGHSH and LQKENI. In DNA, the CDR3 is TGTGCCAGCTCATCGGACAGGGTCGGTGAAGCTTTCTTT. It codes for CASSSDRVGEAFF. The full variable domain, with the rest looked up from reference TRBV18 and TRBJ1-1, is NAGVMQNPRHLVRRRGQEARLRCSPMKGHSHVYWYRQLPEEGLKFMVYLQKENIIDESGMPKERFSAEFPKEGPSILRIQQVVRGDSAAYFCASSSDRVGEAFFGQGTRLTVV.

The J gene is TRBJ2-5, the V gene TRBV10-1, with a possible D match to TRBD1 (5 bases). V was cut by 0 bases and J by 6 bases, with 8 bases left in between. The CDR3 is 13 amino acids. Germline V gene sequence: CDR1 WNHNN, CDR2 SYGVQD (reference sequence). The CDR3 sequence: CASSESVGQTQYF. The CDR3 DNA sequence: TGCGCCAGCAGTGAGTCCGTGGGGCAGACCCAGTACTTC.

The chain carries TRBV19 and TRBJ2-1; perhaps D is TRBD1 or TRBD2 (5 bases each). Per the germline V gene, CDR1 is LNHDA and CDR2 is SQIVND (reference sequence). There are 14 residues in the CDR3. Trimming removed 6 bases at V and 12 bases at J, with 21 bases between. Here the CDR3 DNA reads TGTGCCAGTAGGTTGGGACGGCTATCGCAATGGCAGTTCTTC. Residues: CASRLGRLSQWQFF.

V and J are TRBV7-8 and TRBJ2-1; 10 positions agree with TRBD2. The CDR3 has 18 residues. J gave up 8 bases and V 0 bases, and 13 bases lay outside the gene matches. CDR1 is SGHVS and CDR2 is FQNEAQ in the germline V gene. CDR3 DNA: TGTGCCAGCAGCTTAGCGTTCCGGCTAGCGGGGGTGGTAGATGAGCAGTTCTTC. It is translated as CASSLAFRLAGVVDEQFF.

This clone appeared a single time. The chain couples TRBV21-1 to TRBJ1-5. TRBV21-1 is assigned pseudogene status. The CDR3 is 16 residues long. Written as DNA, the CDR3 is TGTGCCAGCAGCCAATTAGCCAGGAGTAGCAATCAGCCCCAGCATTTT. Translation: CASSQLARSSNQPQHF.

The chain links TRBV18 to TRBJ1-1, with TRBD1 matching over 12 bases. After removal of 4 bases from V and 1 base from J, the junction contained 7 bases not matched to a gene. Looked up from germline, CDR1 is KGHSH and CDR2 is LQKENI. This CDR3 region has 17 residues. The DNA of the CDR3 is TGTGCCAGCTCACGGGCCCGGGACAGGGGGCCGAACACTGAAGCTTTCTTT. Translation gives CASSRARDRGPNTEAFF. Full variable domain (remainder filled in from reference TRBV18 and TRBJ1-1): NAGVMQNPRHLVRRRGQEARLRCSPMKGHSHVYWYRQLPEEGLKFMVYLQKENIIDESGMPKERFSAEFPKEGPSILRIQQVVRGDSAAYFCASSRARDRGPNTEAFFGQGTRLTVV.

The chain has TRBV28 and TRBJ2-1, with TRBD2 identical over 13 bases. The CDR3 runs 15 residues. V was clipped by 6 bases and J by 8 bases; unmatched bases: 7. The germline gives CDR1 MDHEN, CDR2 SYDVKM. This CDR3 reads CASRRTSGSVYEQFF. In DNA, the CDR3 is TGTGCCAGCAGAAGGACTAGCGGGAGTGTCTATGAGCAGTTCTTC. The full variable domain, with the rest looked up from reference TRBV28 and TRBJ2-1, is DVKVTQSSRYLVKRTGEKVFLECVQDMDHENMFWYRQDPGLGLRLIYFSYDVKMKEKGDIPEGYSVSREKKERFSLILESASTNQTSMYLCASRRTSGSVYEQFFGPGTRLTVL.

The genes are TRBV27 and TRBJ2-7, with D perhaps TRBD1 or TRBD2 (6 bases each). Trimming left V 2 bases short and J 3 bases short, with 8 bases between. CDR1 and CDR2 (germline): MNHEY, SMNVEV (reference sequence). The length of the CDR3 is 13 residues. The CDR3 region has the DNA TGTGCCAGCAGTTTAAAGGGGGGCTACGAGCAGTACTTC. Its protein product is CASSLKGGYEQYF.

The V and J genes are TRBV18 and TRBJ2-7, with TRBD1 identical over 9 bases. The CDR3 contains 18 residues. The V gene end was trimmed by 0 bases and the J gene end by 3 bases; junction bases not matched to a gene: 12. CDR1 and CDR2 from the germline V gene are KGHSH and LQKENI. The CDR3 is CASSPPGQGKAGNYEQYF. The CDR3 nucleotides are TGTGCCAGCTCACCACCGGGACAGGGTAAAGCGGGGAACTACGAGCAGTACTTC.

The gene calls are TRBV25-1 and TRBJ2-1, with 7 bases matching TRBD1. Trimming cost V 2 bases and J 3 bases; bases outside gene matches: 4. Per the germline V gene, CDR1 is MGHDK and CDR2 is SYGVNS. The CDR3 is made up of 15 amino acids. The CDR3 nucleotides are TGTGCCAGCAGTGAACCCGGGACAGACTACAATGAGCAGTTCTTC. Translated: CASSEPGTDYNEQFF.

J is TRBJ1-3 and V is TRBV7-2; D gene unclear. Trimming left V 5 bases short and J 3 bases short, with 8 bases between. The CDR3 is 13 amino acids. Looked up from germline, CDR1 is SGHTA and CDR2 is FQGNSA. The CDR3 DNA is TGTGCCAGCAGCCTAGGAAGTGGAAACACCATATATTTT. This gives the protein CASSLGSGNTIYF.

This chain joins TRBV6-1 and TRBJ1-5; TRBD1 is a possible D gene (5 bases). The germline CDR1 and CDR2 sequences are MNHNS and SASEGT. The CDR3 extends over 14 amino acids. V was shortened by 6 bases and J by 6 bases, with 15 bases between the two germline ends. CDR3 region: CASRPGTGGQPQHF. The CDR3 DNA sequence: TGTGCCAGCAGGCCCGGGACGGGGGGTCAGCCCCAGCATTTT.

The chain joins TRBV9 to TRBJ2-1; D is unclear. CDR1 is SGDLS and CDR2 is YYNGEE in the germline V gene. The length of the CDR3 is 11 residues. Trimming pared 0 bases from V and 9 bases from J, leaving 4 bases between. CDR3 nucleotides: TGTGCCAGCAGCGTAGGCAGTGAGCAGTTCTTC. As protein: CASSVGSEQFF. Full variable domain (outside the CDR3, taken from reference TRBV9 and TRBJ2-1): DSGVTQTPKHLITATGQRVTLRCSPRSGDLSVYWYQQSLDQGLQFLIQYYNGEERAKGNILERFSAQQFPDLHSELNLSSLELGDSALYFCASSVGSEQFFGPGTRLTVL.

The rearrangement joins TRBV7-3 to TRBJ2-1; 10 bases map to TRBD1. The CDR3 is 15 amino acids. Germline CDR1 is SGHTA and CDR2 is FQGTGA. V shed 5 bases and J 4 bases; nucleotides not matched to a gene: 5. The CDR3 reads CASSLGQGGYNEQFF. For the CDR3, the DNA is TGTGCCAGCAGCCTTGGACAGGGGGGTTACAATGAGCAGTTCTTC.

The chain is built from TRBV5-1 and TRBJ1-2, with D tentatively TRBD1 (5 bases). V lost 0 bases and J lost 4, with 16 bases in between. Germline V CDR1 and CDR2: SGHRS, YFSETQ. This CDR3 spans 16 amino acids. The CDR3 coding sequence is TGCGCCAGCAGCTTGGAAGGGAGGGGCACCACCTATGGCTACACCTTC. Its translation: CASSLEGRGTTYGYTF. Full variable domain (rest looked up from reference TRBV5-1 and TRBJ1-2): KAGVTQTPRYLIKTRGQQVTLSCSPISGHRSVSWYQQTPGQGLQFLFEYFSETQRNKGNFPGRFSGRQFSNSRSEMNVSTLELGDSALYLCASSLEGRGTTYGYTFGSGTRLTVV.

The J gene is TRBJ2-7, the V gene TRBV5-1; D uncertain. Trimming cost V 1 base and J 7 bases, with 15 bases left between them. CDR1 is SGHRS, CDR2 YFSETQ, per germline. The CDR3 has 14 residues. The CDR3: CASSLNFGDTEQYF. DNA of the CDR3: TGCGCCAGCAGCTTGAATTTCGGTGATACGGAGCAGTACTTC.

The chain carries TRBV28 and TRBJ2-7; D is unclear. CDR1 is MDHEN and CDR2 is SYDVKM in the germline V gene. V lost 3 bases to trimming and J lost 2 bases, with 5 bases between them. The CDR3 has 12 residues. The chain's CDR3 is CASSFGAYEQYF. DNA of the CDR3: TGTGCCAGCAGTTTTGGGGCCTACGAGCAGTACTTC.

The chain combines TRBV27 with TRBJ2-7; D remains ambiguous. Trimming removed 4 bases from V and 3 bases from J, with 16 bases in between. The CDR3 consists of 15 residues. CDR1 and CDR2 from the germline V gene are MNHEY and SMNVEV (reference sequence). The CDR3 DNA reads TGTGCCAGCAGTTCAGACCGCCCGGGTAGCTACGAGCAGTACTTC. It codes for CASSSDRPGSYEQYF.